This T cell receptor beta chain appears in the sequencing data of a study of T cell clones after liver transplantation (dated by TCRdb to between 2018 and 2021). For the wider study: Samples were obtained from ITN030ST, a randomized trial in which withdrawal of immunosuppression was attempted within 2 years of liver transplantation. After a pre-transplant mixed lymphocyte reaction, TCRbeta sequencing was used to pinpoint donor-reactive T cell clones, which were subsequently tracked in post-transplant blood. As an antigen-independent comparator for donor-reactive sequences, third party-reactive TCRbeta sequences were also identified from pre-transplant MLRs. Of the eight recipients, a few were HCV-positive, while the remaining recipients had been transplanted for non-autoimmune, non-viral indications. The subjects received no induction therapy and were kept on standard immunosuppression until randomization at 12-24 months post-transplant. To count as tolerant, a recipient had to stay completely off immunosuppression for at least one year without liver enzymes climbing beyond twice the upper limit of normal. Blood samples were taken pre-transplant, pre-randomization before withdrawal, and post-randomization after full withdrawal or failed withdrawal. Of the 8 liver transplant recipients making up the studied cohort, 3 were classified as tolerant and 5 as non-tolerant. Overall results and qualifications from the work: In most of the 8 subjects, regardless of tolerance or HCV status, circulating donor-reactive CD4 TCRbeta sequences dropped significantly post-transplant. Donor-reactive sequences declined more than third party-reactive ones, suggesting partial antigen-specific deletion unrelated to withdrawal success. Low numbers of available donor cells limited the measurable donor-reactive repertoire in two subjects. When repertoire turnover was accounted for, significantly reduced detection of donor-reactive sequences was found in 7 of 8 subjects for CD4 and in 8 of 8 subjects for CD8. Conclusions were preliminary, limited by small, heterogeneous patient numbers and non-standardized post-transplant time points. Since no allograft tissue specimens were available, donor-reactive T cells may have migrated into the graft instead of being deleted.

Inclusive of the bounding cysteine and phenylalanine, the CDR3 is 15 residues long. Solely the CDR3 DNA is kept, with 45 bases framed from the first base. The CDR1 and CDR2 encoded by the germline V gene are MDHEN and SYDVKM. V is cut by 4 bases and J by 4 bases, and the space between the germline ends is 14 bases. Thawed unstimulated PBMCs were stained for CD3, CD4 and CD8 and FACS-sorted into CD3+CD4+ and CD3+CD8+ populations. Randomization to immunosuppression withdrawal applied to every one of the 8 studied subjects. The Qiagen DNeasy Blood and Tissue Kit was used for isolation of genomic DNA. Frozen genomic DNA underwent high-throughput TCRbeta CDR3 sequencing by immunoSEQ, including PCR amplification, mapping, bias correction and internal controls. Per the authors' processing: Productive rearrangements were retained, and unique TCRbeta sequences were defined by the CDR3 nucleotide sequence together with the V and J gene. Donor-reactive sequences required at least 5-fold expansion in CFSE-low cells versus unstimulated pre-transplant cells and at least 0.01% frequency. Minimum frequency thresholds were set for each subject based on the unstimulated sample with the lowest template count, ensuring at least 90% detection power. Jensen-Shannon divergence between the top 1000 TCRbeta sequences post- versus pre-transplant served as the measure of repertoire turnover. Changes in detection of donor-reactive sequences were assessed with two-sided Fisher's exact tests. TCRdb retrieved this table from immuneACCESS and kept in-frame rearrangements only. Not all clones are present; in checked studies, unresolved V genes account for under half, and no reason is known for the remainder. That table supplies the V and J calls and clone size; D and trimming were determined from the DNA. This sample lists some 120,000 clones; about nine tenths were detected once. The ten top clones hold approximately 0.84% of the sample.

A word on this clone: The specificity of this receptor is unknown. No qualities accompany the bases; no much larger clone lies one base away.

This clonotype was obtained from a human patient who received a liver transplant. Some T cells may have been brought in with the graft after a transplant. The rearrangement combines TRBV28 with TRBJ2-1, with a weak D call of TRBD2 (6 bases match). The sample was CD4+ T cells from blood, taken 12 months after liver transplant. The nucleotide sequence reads TGTGCCAGCAGTTCTCTCCGGGACTCGTACAATGAGCAGTTCTTC. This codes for CASSSLRDSYNEQFF.